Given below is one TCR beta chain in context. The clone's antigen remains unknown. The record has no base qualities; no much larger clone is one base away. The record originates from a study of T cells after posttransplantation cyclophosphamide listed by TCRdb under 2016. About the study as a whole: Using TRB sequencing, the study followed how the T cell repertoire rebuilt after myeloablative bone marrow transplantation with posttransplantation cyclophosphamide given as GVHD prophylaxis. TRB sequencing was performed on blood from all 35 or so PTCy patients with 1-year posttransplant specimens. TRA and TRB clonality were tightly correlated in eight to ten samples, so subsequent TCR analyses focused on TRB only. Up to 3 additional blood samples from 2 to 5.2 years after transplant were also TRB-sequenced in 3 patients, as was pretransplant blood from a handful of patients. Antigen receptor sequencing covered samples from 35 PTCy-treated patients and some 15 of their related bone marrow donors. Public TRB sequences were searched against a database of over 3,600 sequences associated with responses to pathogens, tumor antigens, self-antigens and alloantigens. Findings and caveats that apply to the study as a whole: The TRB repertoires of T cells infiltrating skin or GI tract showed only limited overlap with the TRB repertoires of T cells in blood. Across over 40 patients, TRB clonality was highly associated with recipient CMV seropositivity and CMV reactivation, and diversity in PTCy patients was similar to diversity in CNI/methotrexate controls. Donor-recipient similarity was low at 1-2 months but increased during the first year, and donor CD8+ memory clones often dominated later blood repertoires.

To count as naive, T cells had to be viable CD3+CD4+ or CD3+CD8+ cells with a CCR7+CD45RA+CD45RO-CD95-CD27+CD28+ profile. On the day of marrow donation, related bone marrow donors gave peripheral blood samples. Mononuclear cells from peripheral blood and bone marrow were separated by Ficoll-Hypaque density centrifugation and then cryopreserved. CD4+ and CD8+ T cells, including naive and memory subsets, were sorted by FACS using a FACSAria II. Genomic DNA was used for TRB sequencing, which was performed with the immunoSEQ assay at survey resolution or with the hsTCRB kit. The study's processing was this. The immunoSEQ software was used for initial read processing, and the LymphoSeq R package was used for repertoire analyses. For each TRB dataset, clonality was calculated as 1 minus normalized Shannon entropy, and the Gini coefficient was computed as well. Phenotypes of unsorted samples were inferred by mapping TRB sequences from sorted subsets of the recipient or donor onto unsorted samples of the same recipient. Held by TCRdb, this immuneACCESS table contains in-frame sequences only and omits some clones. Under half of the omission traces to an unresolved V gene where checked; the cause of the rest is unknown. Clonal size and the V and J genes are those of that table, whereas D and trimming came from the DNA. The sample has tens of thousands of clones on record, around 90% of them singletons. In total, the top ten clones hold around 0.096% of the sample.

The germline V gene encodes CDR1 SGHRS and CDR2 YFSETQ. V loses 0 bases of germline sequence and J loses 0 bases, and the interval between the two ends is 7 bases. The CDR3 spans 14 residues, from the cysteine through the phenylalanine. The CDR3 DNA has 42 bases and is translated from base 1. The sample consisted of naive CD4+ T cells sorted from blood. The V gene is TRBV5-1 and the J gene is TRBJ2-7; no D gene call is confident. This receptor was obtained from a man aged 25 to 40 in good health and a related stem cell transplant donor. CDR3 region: CASSLGHFSYEQYF. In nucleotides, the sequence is TGCGCCAGCAGCTTGGGACACTTCTCCTACGAGCAGTACTTC.